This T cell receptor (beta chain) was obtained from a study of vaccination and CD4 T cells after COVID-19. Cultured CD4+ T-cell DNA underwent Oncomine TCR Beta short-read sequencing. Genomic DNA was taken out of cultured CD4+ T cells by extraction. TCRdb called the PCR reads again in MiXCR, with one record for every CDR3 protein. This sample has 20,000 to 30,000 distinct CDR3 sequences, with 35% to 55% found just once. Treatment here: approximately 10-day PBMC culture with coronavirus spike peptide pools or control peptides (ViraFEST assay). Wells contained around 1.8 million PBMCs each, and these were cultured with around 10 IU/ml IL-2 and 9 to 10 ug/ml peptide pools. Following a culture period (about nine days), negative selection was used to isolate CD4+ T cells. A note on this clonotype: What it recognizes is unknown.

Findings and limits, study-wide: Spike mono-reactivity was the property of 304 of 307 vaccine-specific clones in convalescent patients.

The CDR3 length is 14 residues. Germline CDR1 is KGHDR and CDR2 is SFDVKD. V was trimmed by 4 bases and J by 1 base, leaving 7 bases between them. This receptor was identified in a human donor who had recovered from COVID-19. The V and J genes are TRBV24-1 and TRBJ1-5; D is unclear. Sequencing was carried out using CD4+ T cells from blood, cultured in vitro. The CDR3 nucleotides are TGTGCCACCAGTGAGGTGAACAGCAATCAGCCCCAGCATTTT. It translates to CATSEVNSNQPQHF.